Below are 26 T cell receptor beta chains sequenced from a single sample in a study of T cells in Graves' hyperthyroidism and ophthalmopathy. Amplified regions were TCR beta CDR3 sequences from RNA transcripts. When the TCR CDR3 underwent first-round RT-PCR, the HTBI primer set was used. A single record per CDR3 protein comes from TCRdb applying MiXCR to the multiplex PCR reads. Of some 250,000 distinct CDR3 sequences listed, more than 14% were seen once; the top ten hold roughly 13%. The specimen sequenced was blood. The receptors stem from a middle-aged woman with Graves' hyperthyroidism that later progressed to Graves' ophthalmopathy.

This clonotype was seen repeatedly, ten times or more. The chain carries TRBV13 and TRBJ2-7; D remains ambiguous. CDR1 is PRHDT, CDR2 FYEKMQ, per germline (reference sequence). V lost 1 base, J lost 1 base, and 8 bases lay in between. The CDR3 covers 14 residues. Here the CDR3 reads CASSLVARSYEQYF. The CDR3 coding sequence is TGTGCCAGCAGCTTAGTGGCTCGATCCTACGAGCAGTACTTC.

This clonotype was counted many times. The V and J genes are TRBV4-1 and TRBJ1-1, with a possible D match to TRBD1 (6 bases). CDR1 and CDR2 (germline): MGHRA, YSYEKL. Between the trimmed V and J ends, which lost 2 bases and 0 bases, there was a span of 19 bases. This CDR3 region has 18 residues. The CDR3 sequence: CASSQNGRRGIMNTEAFF. CDR3 in DNA: TGCGCCAGCAGCCAAAACGGCAGGAGGGGGATTATGAACACTGAAGCTTTCTTT.

V is TRBV5-6 and J is TRBJ2-1, with a tentative D call TRBD2 (7 bases). Germline-derived CDR1 and CDR2 are SGHDT and YYEEEE. V was clipped by 4 bases and J by 6 bases, with 11 bases between them. This CDR3 has 13 residues. This chain's CDR3 is CASSPAGANEQFF. DNA for the CDR3: TGTGCCAGCAGCCCGGCGGGGGCCAATGAGCAGTTCTTC.

This clonotype was recorded at least ten times. The V and J genes are TRBV3-1 and TRBJ2-5, with D possibly matching TRBD2 (5 bases). V dropped 2 bases and J dropped 0 bases, with 16 bases sitting between them. The CDR3 has 17 amino acids. CDR1 is LGHDT, CDR2 YNNKEL, per germline (reference sequence). In DNA, the CDR3 is TGTGCCAGCAGCCAAAGTTCGGTGACGAGGGACCAAGAGACCCAGTACTTC. This translates into CASSQSSVTRDQETQYF.

In this sample, this clonotype turned up a few times. The chain employs TRBV20-1 and TRBJ2-7; the D is unclear. V shed 5 bases and J shed 3 bases, with 5 bases lying between them. The CDR3 length is 10 residues. The germline CDR1 and CDR2 sequences are DFQATT and SNEGSKA (reference sequence). CDR3 bases: TGCAGTGCTGAAGACTACGAGCAGTACTTC. Translated: CSAEDYEQYF.

This clonotype was recorded at least ten times. The genes are TRBV18 and TRBJ1-1; 7 nucleotides match TRBD1. Germline trimming cut 0 bases from V and 1 base from J; bases unmatched to any gene: 2. Germline values: CDR1 KGHSH, CDR2 LQKENI. The CDR3 loop spans 15 amino acids. The CDR3 loop is CASSPPYRGNTEAFF. Here the CDR3 DNA reads TGTGCCAGCTCACCACCGTACAGGGGGAACACTGAAGCTTTCTTT.

In its sample, this clonotype was seen many times. The chain uses TRBV11-2 and TRBJ1-5, with 7 bases identical to TRBD1. CDR3 length equals 14 residues. CDR1 is SGHAT, CDR2 FQNNGV, per germline. V lost 6 bases and J lost 2; bases outside the gene matches: 4. The CDR3 region is CASSLTGGNQPQHF. CDR3 bases: TGTGCCAGCAGTTTAACAGGGGGCAATCAGCCCCAGCATTTT.

This rearrangement joins TRBV11-2 to TRBJ2-7; D possibly corresponds to TRBD2 (5 bases). V gave up 11 bases and J gave up 0 bases, with 17 bases separating them. The CDR3 covers 14 residues. CDR1 and CDR2 from the germline V gene are SGHAT and FQNNGV. The CDR3 loop reads CAWRLIGSSYEQYF. For the CDR3, the DNA is TGTGCCTGGAGACTTATAGGGAGCTCCTACGAGCAGTACTTC. Drawing the rest from reference TRBV11-2 and TRBJ2-7, the complete variable domain is EAGVAQSPRYKIIEKRQSVAFWCNPISGHATLYWYQQILGQGPKLLIQFQNNGVVDDSQLPKDRFSAERLKGVDSTLKIQPAKLEDSAVYLCAWRLIGSSYEQYFGPGTRLTVT.

This chain's CDR3 is CASSTGLAVHEQYF. As DNA, the CDR3 is TGTGCCAGCAGCACGGGACTAGCGGTCCACGAGCAGTACTTC. V gene TRBV11-2 combines with J gene TRBJ2-7, with 11 nucleotides matching TRBD2. With V trimmed by 5 bases and J by 5 bases, 5 bases remained unmatched. This CDR3 is 14 amino acids long. Germline CDR1 reads SGHAT; CDR2 reads FQNNGV.

The rearrangement joins TRBV27 to TRBJ2-7; 8 bases align to TRBD2. J lost 2 bases, V lost 6 bases, and 9 bases had no gene match. CDR1 and CDR2 from the germline V gene are MNHEY and SMNVEV (reference sequence). The length of the CDR3 is 15 residues. The CDR3 is CASSRGGVKPYEQYF. DNA for the CDR3: TGTGCCAGCAGCCGGGGGGGGGTGAAGCCCTACGAGCAGTACTTC.

This clonotype was found many times. The chain carries TRBV7-6 and TRBJ2-6; D could derive from TRBD1 or TRBD2 (6 bases each). The V end lost 5 bases, the J end lost 0 bases, and 11 bases lay between the germline ends. CDR1 and CDR2 from the germline V gene are SGHVS and FNYEAQ. The CDR3 is 16 amino acids. The chain's CDR3 is CASSPGAFSGANVLTF. For the CDR3, the DNA is TGTGCCAGCAGCCCGGGGGCATTCTCTGGGGCCAACGTCCTGACTTTC.

This clonotype appeared many times. The chain joins TRBV28 to TRBJ2-3; 12 bases fit TRBD2. V lost 6 bases and J lost 3; bases outside the gene matches: 7. The CDR3 runs 16 residues. The V gene's germline CDR1 is MDHEN and CDR2 SYDVKM. DNA of the CDR3: TGTGCCAGCAGGAAACGACTAGCGGGAGCGACAGATACGCAGTATTTT. As protein: CASRKRLAGATDTQYF.

This clonotype has a count of ten or more. The chain combines TRBV19 with TRBJ2-7; 7 bases line up with TRBD1. The CDR3 has 13 amino acids. CDR1 and CDR2 (germline): LNHDA, SQIVND (reference sequence). With 8 bases clipped from V and 3 bases from J, the junction kept 7 bases outside the gene matches. As DNA, the CDR3 is TGTGCCAGTTCAATTTGGACAGGCTACGAGCAGTACTTC. As protein: CASSIWTGYEQYF.

A few counts support this clonotype. A read error may be the cause here, since a much bigger clone is one base away. This chain links TRBV5-6 with TRBJ2-5; unclear D gene. CDR1 is SGHDT, CDR2 YYEEEE, per germline. This CDR3 has 13 residues. The CDR3 nucleotides read TGTGTCAGCAGCTTGGATTACGGGGAGACCCAGTACTTC. Protein sequence: CVSSLDYGETQYF.

This clonotype was counted a few times. The genes are TRBV13 and TRBJ2-2; 9 positions agree with TRBD2. The CDR3 spans 19 residues. The V segment lost 3 bases and the J segment 5 bases; nucleotides outside the gene matches: 16. CDR1 is PRHDT, CDR2 FYEKMQ, per germline (reference sequence). The CDR3 loop reads CASSLTSWASGTTTGELFF. The DNA for the CDR3 is TGTGCCAGCAGCTTGACGTCGTGGGCTAGCGGGACCACAACCGGGGAGCTGTTTTTT.

The chain links TRBV5-1 to TRBJ1-1, with 7 bases that match TRBD1. V trimming: 1 base; J trimming: 0 bases; junction bases outside the gene matches: 3. The CDR3 is 15 amino acids. CDR1 SGHRS and CDR2 YFSETQ come from the germline V gene. Here the CDR3 reads CASSLLRGVNTEAFF. CDR3 DNA sequence: TGCGCCAGCAGCTTGCTCAGGGGGGTGAACACTGAAGCTTTCTTT.

The V call is TRBV3-1, the J call TRBJ1-3, with 7 bases aligning to TRBD1. The CDR3 totals 13 residues. V trimming: 7 bases; J trimming: 4 bases; junction bases outside the gene matches: 4. From germline, CDR1 is LGHDT and CDR2 YNNKEL (reference sequence). The CDR3 protein is CASTGTAGNTIYF. For the CDR3, the DNA is TGTGCCAGCACCGGGACAGCCGGAAACACCATATATTTT.

This clonotype has more than one count but fewer than ten. A clone one base away is much larger, so this may be a read error. This chain uses TRBV6-2 or TRBV6-3 with TRBJ2-1; 15 nucleotides agree with TRBD2. Germline trimming cut 5 bases from V and 6 bases from J; bases unmatched to any gene: 17. CDR3 length equals 20 residues. The V gene's germline CDR1 is MNHEY and CDR2 SVGEGT. CDR3 nucleotides: TGTGCCAGCAGTCACCTACGGACTAGCGGGAGGGTTTGGTTCCCCAATGAGCAGTTCTTC. Translation gives CASSHLRTSGRVWFPNEQFF.

The rearrangement links TRBV24-1 to TRBJ2-3, with D maybe TRBD2 (6 bases). V lost 11 bases, J lost 4 bases, and 18 bases lay in between. CDR3 length: 14 residues. Germline CDR1 reads KGHDR; CDR2 reads SFDVKD. CDR3 sequence (DNA): TGTGCCAGACAGCGGGTGATCAGGCCAGATACGCAGTATTTT. Protein product: CARQRVIRPDTQYF.

This clonotype has ten or more counts. The genes are TRBV11-2 and TRBJ2-3; no clear D gene. Trimming shortened V by 2 bases and J by 5 bases, and 5 bases separated the two germline ends. The CDR3 contains 12 residues. CDR1 is SGHAT and CDR2 is FQNNGV in the germline V gene. This chain's CDR3 is CASSLSRDTQYF. The CDR3, as DNA: TGTGCCAGCAGCTTAAGTAGAGATACGCAGTATTTT.

The chain joins TRBV9 to TRBJ2-7; 7 bases are shared with TRBD2. The germline CDR1 and CDR2 sequences are SGDLS and YYNGEE. J gave up 6 bases and V 0 bases, and 9 bases lay outside the gene matches. CDR3 size: 15 residues. The CDR3 is CASSVVAGQGGEQYF. CDR3 nucleotides: TGTGCCAGCAGCGTAGTAGCGGGTCAGGGAGGCGAGCAGTACTTC.

The genes are TRBV11-2 and TRBJ2-7; TRBD2 aligns across 10 bases. This CDR3 has 16 amino acids. V trimming: 5 bases; J trimming: 3 bases; junction bases outside the gene matches: 10. Per the germline V gene, CDR1 is SGHAT and CDR2 is FQNNGV. The CDR3 nucleotides read TGTGCCAGCAGCCCAACGGGACTAGCGAGGGGCTACGAGCAGTACTTC. This codes for CASSPTGLARGYEQYF.

This clonotype was recorded at least ten times. CDR3 in amino acids: CASSDDLAGDPETQYF. The CDR3 bases are TGTGCCAGCAGTGATGACCTAGCGGGAGATCCAGAGACCCAGTACTTC. This chain uses TRBV2 with TRBJ2-5; TRBD2 matches at 10 bases. The CDR3 spans 16 residues. Trimming cost V 3 bases and J 4 bases; bases outside gene matches: 8. CDR1 is SNHLY, CDR2 FYNNEI, per germline.

With respect to this clonotype: This could be a read error, since a much larger clone is one nucleotide away. The chain employs TRBV11-2 and TRBJ2-1; D gene unclear. This CDR3 is 13 amino acids long. V was shortened by 3 bases and J by 9 bases, with 12 bases between the two germline ends. Germline V gene lookup returns CDR1 SGHAT and CDR2 FQNNGV. The CDR3 protein is CASSLPQQTEQFF. CDR3 coding DNA: TGTGCCAGCAGCTTGCCCCAACAGACTGAGCAGTTCTTC.

This clonotype was detected ten times or more. This rearrangement joins TRBV4-1 to TRBJ2-2; 7 nucleotides match TRBD1. The CDR3 extends over 16 amino acids. V shed 2 bases and J 3 bases; nucleotides not matched to a gene: 6. CDR1 MGHRA and CDR2 YSYEKL come from the germline V gene. The CDR3 here is CASSQMGQSYTGELFF. CDR3 DNA sequence: TGCGCCAGCAGCCAAATGGGACAGTCTTACACCGGGGAGCTGTTTTTT.

This clonotype was recorded at least ten times. This chain connects TRBV6-1 to TRBJ2-7, with 11 bases that match TRBD2. The length of the CDR3 is 14 residues. The J segment lost 3 bases and the V segment lost 7 bases, leaving 5 bases of the junction unmatched. Germline values: CDR1 MNHNS, CDR2 SASEGT. CDR3 nucleotide sequence: TGTGCCAGCAATCGAGGGACTAGCGGCTACGAGCAGTACTTC. Its protein product is CASNRGTSGYEQYF.